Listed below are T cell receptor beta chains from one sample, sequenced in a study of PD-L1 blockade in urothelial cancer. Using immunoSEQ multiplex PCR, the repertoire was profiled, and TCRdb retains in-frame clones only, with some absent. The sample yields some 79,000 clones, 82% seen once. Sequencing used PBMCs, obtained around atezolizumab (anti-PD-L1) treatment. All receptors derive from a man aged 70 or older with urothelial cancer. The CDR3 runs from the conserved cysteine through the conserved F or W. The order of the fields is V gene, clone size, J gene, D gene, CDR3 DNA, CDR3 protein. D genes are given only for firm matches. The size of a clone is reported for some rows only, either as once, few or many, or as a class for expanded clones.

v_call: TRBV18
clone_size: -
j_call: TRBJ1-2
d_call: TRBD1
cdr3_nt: TGTGCCAGCTCAACGGGACAGGGGCCGAACTATGGCTACACCTTC
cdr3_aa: CASSTGQGPNYGYTF

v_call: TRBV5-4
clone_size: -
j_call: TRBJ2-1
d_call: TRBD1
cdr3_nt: TGTGCCAGCAGCCCAGAGGGACAGGGTATCAATGAGCAGTTCTTC
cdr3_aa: CASSPEGQGINEQFF

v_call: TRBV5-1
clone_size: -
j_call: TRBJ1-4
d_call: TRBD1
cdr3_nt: TGCGCCAGCAGTCCGAGACGGGACAGGGGTGAAAAACTGTTTTTT
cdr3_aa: CASSPRRDRGEKLFF

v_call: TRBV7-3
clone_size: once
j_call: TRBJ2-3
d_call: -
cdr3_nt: TGTGCCAGCTCGGCTAGTCCTAGCACAGATACGCAGTATTTT
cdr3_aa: CASSASPSTDTQYF

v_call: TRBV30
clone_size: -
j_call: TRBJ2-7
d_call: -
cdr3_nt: TGTGCCTGGAGTGTACGAGGCCTTACCTACGAGCAGTACTTC
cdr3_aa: CAWSVRGLTYEQYF

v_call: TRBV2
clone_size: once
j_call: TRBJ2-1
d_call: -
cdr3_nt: TGTGCCAGCTCGGGTCTTAATGAGCAGTTCTTC
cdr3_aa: CASSGLNEQFF

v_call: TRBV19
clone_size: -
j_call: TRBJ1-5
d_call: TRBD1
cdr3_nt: TGTGCCAGTAGTATAATAACAGGGGAGAATCAGCCCCAGCATTTT
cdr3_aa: CASSIITGENQPQHF

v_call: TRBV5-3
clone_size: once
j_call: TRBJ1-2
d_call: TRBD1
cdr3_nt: TGTGCCAGAACCACCATCCCGGGACAGGGGGCGGTGGGTGGCTACACCTTC
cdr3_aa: CARTTIPGQGAVGGYTF

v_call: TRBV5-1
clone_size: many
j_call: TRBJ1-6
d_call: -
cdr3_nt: TGCGCCAGCAGCCTTGAGGGGGATTCACCCCTCCACTTT
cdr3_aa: CASSLEGDSPLHF

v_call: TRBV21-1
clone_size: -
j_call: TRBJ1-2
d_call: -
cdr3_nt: TGTGCCAGCAGCAAACAGACAGGAGCTAACTATGGCTACACCTTC
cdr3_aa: CASSKQTGANYGYTF

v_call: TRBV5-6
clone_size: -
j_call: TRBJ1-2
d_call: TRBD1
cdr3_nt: TGTGCCAGCAGCTTGAGGAGACAGGGTTTCTATGGCTACACCTTC
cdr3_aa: CASSLRRQGFYGYTF

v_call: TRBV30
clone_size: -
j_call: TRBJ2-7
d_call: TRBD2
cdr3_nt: TGTGCCTGGAGCCCCGGGACTAGCGCCCACGAGCAGTACTTC
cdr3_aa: CAWSPGTSAHEQYF

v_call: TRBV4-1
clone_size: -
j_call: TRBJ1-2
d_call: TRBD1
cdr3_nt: TGCGCCAGCAGCCACCGGACAGGGGATACCTATGGCTACACCTTC
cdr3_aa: CASSHRTGDTYGYTF

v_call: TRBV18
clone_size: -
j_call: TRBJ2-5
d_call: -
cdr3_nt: TGTGCCAGCTCACCACCCCGGGGGGCCAACCAAGAGACCCAGTACTTC
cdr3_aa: CASSPPRGANQETQYF

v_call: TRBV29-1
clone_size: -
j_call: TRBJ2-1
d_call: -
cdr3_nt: TGCAGCGTTGAAGACGACCGGACAATCGACGATGAGCAGTTCTTC
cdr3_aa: CSVEDDRTIDDEQFF

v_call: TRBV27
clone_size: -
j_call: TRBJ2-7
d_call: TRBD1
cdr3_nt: TGTGCCAGCAGTCGACAGGGTTACGAGCAGTACTTC
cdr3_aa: CASSRQGYEQYF